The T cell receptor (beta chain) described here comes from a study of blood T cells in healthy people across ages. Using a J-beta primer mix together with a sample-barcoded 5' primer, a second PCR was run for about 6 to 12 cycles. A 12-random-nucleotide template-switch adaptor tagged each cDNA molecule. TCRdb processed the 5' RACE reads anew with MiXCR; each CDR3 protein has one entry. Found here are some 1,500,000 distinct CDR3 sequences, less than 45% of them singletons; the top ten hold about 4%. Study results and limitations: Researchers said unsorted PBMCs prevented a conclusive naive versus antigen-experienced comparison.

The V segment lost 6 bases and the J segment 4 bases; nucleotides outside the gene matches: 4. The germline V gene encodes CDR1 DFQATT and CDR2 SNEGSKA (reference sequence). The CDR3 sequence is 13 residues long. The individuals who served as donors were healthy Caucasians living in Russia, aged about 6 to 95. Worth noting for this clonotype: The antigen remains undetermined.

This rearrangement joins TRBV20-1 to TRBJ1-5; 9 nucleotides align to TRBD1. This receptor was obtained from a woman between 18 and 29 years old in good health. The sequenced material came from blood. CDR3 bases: TGCAGTGCGGGGACAGGGAGAAATCAGCCCCAGCATTTT. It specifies CSAGTGRNQPQHF.